A single sample gave rise to the 18 T cell receptor beta chains below, sequenced in a study of blood T cell repertoires in acute mononucleosis. Time point given: acute infectious mononucleosis, at clinical presentation within 2 weeks of symptom onset (visit 1). General study results and limits: Public beta motifs plus an AV5-AJ31 alpha motif appeared to drive GLC-BM selection.

Assay: immunoSEQ multiplex PCR; the TCRdb copy retains only in-frame clones and omits some. Of approximately 2,300 clones in the sample, about 65% are singletons; the top ten hold 51%. Source: EBV GLC epitope tetramer+ CD8+ T cells sorted from PBMCs, taken during acute infectious mononucleosis. The subset is: CD8 T cells binding tetramer with EBV BMLF1 280-288 peptide (GLC-BM). The receptors here all came from a woman aged 18-29 years with infectious mononucleosis caused by EBV.

This chain joins TRBV27 and TRBJ2-3; perhaps TRBD1 as D (6 bases). The V end lost 8 bases, the J end lost 2 bases, and 23 bases lay between the germline ends. CDR1 is MNHEY, CDR2 SMNVEV, per germline (reference sequence). The CDR3 totals 17 residues. The CDR3 loop reads CASALIQGSQYTDTQYF. The CDR3 DNA sequence: TGTGCCAGCGCTTTGATCCAGGGGTCCCAATACACAGATACGCAGTATTTT.

Turning to this clone: It differs at one base from a far larger clone, so likely a read error. The V gene is TRBV11-2, the J gene TRBJ2-7; weak D call: TRBD2 (6 bases). The CDR3 totals 16 residues. V dropped 1 base and J dropped 5 bases, with 18 bases sitting between them. Looked up from germline, CDR1 is SGHAT and CDR2 is FQNNGV. The CDR3 sequence: CASSLAWVAVGNEQYF. As DNA, the CDR3 is TGTGCCAGCAGCTTAGCTTGGGTAGCGGTGGGAAACGAGCAGTACTTC.

As regards this clone: At one of its ends the junction is not consistent with the germline gene, which may arise from a read error. The same CDR3 also results from other DNA sequences found in this sample. V is TRBV7-2 and J is TRBJ2-7, with D perhaps TRBD1 (5 bases). Germline V gene lookup returns CDR1 SGHTA and CDR2 FQGNSA. There are 14 residues in the CDR3. CDR3 DNA: TGCGCCAGCAGCCCCCGGCAGGGTGGCGACGAGCAGTACTTC. It specifies CASSPRQGGDEQYF.

This clone was picked up many times. This likely stems from a read error, as it lies one base from a far larger clone. In the same sample, other DNA sequences code for this CDR3. The gene calls are TRBV21-1 and TRBJ2-1; the table's TRBD2 call for D was not verified on the DNA. TRBV21-1 is tagged as a pseudogene. The length of the CDR3 is 13 residues. The CDR3 here is CASSVAGGDEQFF. CDR3 coding DNA: TGTGCCAGCAGCGTAGCCGGAGGGGATGAGCAGTTCTTC.

There are many counts of this clone. The V call is TRBV9, the J call TRBJ2-3; the D is unclear. Germline CDR1 is SGDLS and CDR2 is YYNGEE. The CDR3 extends over 14 amino acids. V was cut by 3 bases and J by 0 bases, with 8 bases left in between. This chain's CDR3 is CASSDGFSTDTQYF. DNA for the CDR3: TGTGCCAGCAGCGACGGCTTTAGCACAGATACGCAGTATTTT.

The V gene is TRBV29-1, the J gene TRBJ1-4, with 12 bases lining up with TRBD1. Germline CDR1 is SQVTM and CDR2 is ANQGSEA. This CDR3 is 14 amino acids long. After removal of 6 bases from V and 17 bases from J, the junction contained 16 bases not matched to a gene. For the CDR3, the DNA is TGCAGCGTGGGGACAGGGGGCACTAATGAAAAACGTTTTTTT. Translating gives CSVGTGGTNEKRFF.

In nucleotides, the CDR3 is TGTGCCAGCAGCTTAGCTTGGGTAGCGGGGGACTACGAGCAGTACTTC. Translating gives CASSLAWVAGDYEQYF. The chain couples TRBV11-2 to TRBJ2-7; TRBD2 agrees at 9 bases. The CDR3 loop spans 16 amino acids. V trimming: 1 base; J trimming: 3 bases; junction bases outside the gene matches: 7. The V gene's germline CDR1 is SGHAT and CDR2 FQNNGV. The variable domain in full, with the rest retrieved from reference TRBV11-2 and TRBJ2-7, is EAGVAQSPRYKIIEKRQSVAFWCNPISGHATLYWYQQILGQGPKLLIQFQNNGVVDDSQLPKDRFSAERLKGVDSTLKIQPAKLEDSAVYLCASSLAWVAGDYEQYFGPGTRLTVT.

As regards this clone: A far larger clone lies a single base away; this is likely a read error. V is TRBV14 and J is TRBJ2-3; no clear D gene. The CDR3 runs to 13 residues. Germline assignment: CDR1 SGHDN and CDR2 FVKESK. The CDR3 DNA is TGTGCCAGCTGCCAATCTCCCGGCGGTACGCAGTATTTT. The encoded protein is CASCQSPGGTQYF.

This clone turned up a few times. This likely came from a read error, as a far larger clone is one base away. The identical CDR3 is also encoded by other nucleotide sequences in the sample. The chain links TRBV29-1 to TRBJ1-2; D might be TRBD1 (5 bases). Germline lookup yields CDR1 SQVTM and CDR2 ANQGSEA. There are 12 residues in the CDR3. DNA for the CDR3: TGCGGCGTGGGGGGGAGCTTCTATGGCTACACCTTC. Its translation is CGVGGSFYGYTF.

The chain uses TRBV29-1 and TRBJ2-1; D possibly corresponds to TRBD2 (6 bases). The CDR3 is 14 amino acids. Germline loops: CDR1 SQVTM, CDR2 ANQGSEA. For the CDR3, the DNA is TGCGTTGAAGGTGCGGGACCAATATACAATGAGCAGTTCTTC. Translating it yields CVEGAGPIYNEQFF.

With regard to this clone: A far larger clone is just one base off, so this is likely a read error. The chain is built from TRBV6-5 and TRBJ2-1; tentative D call: TRBD2 (6 bases). Trimming shortened V by 6 bases and J by 8 bases, and 14 bases separated the two germline ends. The CDR3 is made up of 13 amino acids. Germline assignment: CDR1 MNHEY and CDR2 SVGAGI. Here the CDR3 reads CASSVAGGDEQFF. The CDR3 region has the DNA TGTGCCAGCAGCGTAGCCGGAGGGGATGAGCAGTTCTTC.

This chain uses TRBV29-1 with TRBJ2-7, with 8 bases matching TRBD2. V trimming: 7 bases; J trimming: 3 bases; junction bases outside the gene matches: 5. CDR1 is SQVTM, CDR2 ANQGSEA, per germline. The CDR3 runs to 12 residues. The DNA for the CDR3 is TGCAGCGGGGGTAGCGGGGACTACGAGCAGTACTTC. As protein: CSGGSGDYEQYF.

The chain joins TRBV29-1 to TRBJ2-7, with D possibly TRBD2 on 6 matching bases. There are 12 residues in the CDR3. The germline gives CDR1 SQVTM, CDR2 ANQGSEA. Trimming shortened V by 4 bases and J by 3 bases, and 10 bases separated the two germline ends. This CDR3 is CSVGSGGYEQYF. CDR3 DNA: TGCAGCGTTGGGTCCGGGGGCTACGAGCAGTACTTC.

This chain connects TRBV29-1 to TRBJ1-4; TRBD1 might be the D (6 bases). CDR3 length equals 14 residues. The V end lost 4 bases, the J end lost 17 bases, and 26 bases lay between the germline ends. Looked up from germline, CDR1 is SQVTM and CDR2 is ANQGSEA. The CDR3 here is CSVGSQGTNEDCFF. The CDR3 region has the DNA TGCAGCGTTGGGTCACAGGGAACTAATGAAGACTGTTTTTTT. The full variable domain, in which reference TRBV29-1 and TRBJ1-4 provide the parts outside the CDR3, is SAVISQKPSRDICQRGTSLTIQCQVDSQVTMMFWYRQQPGQSLTLIATANQGSEATYESGFVIDKFPISRPNLTFSTLTVSNMSPEDSSIYLCSVGSQGTNEDCFFGSGTQLSVL.

Remarks on this clone: The limits of the CDR3 on the DNA are not certain, so only TCRdb's listed CDR3 is given. The sample holds other DNA sequences that translate to the same CDR3. This chain links TRBV29-1 with TRBJ1-4. 14 amino acids form the CDR3, both terminal residues included. Germline CDR1 and CDR2: SQVTM and ANQGSEA. The CDR3: CSVGSGELMKNCFF.

The genes are TRBV27 and TRBJ2-1, with D tentatively TRBD2 (5 bases). V was pared by 6 bases and J by 4 bases, with 13 bases between. Germline V gene data show CDR1 as MNHEY and CDR2 as SMNVEV (reference sequence). The CDR3 totals 14 residues. The CDR3 protein is CASSFRTGYNEQFF. The CDR3 coding sequence is TGTGCCAGCAGCTTCCGGACGGGGTACAATGAGCAGTTCTTC.

This sequence joins TRBV27 and TRBJ1-5, with D uncertain. The germline V gene encodes CDR1 MNHEY and CDR2 SMNVEV (reference sequence). CDR3 length: 15 residues. Trimming shortened V by 0 bases and J by 4 bases, and 10 bases separated the two germline ends. This CDR3 is CASSLSSGLNQPQHF. For the CDR3, the DNA is TGTGCCAGCAGTTTATCTTCGGGCCTTAATCAGCCCCAGCATTTT.

This chain uses TRBV7-1 with TRBJ2-7; 10 positions match TRBD1. TRBV7-1 is an ORF, with its function uncertain. The length of the CDR3 is 15 residues. Trimming removed 5 bases from V and 3 bases from J; junction bases left unmatched: 7. As DNA, the CDR3 is TGTGCCAGCAGCCAGGGGACAGGGGAGGGCTACGAGCAGTACTTC. Translated, it gives CASSQGTGEGYEQYF.